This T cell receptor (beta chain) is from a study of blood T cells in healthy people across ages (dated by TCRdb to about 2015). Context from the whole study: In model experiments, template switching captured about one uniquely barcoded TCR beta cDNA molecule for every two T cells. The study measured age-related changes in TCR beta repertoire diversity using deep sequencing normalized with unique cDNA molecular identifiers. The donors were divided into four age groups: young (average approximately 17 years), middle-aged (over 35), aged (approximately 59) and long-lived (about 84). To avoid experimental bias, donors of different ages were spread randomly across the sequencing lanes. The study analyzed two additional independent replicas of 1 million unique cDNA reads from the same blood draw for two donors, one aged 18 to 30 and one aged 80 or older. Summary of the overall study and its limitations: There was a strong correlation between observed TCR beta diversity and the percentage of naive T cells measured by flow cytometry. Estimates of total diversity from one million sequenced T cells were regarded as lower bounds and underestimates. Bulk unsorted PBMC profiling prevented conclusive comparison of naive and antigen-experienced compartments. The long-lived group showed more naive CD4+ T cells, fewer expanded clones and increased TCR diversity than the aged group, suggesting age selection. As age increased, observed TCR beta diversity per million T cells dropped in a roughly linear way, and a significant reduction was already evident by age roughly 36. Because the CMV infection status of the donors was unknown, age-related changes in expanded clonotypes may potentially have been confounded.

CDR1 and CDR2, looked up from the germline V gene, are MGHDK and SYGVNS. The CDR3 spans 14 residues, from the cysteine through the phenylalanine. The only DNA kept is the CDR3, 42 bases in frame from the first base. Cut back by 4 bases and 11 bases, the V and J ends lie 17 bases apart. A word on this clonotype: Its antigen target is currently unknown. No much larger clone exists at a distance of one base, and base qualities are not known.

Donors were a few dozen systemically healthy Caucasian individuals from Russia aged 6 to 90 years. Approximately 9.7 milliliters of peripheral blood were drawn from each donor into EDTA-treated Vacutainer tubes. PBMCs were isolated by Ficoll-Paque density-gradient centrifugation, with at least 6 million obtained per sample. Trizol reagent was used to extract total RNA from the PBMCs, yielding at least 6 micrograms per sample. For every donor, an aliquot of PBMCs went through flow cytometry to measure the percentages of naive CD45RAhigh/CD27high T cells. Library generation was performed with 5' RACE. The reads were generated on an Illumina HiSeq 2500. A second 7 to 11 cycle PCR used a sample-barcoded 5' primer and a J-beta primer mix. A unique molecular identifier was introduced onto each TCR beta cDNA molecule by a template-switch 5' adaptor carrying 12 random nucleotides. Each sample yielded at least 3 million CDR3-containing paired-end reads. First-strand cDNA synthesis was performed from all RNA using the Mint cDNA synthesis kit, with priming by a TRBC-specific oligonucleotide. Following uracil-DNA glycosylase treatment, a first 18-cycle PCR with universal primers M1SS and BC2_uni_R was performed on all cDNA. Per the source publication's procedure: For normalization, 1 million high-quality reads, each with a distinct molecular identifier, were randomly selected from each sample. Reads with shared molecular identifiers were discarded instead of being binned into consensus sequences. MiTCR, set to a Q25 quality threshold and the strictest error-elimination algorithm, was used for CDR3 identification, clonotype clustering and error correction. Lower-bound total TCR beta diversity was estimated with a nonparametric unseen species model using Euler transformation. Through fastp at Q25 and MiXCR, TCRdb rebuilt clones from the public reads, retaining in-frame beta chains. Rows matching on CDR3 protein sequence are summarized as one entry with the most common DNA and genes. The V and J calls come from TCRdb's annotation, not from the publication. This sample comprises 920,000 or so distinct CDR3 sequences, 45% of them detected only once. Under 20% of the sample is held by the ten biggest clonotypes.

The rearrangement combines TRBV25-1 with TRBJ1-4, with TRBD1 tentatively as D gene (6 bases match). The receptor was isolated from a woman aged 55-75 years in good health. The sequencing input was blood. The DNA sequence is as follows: TGTGCCAGCAGTGTTCCAGGGGTTGGGGATAAACTGTTTTTT. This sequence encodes CASSVPGVGDKLFF.